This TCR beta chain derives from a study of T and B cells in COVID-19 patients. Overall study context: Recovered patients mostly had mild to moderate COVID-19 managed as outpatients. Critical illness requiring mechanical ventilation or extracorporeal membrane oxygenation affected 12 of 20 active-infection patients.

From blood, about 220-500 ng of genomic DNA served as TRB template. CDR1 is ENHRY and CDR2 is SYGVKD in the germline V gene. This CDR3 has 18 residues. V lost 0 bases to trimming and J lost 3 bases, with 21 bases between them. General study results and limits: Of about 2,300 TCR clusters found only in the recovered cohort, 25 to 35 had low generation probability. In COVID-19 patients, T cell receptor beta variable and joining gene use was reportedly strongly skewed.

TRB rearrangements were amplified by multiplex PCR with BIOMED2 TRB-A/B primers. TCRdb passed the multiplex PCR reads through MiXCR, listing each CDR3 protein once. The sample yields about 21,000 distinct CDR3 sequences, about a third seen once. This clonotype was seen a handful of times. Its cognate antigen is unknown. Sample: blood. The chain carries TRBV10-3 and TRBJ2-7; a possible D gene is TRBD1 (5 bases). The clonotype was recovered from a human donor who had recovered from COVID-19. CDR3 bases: TGTGCCATCAGTGAGTCGTCCGCTGCGGCAGGGTATCACTACGAGCAGTACTTC. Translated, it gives CAISESSAAAGYHYEQYF.